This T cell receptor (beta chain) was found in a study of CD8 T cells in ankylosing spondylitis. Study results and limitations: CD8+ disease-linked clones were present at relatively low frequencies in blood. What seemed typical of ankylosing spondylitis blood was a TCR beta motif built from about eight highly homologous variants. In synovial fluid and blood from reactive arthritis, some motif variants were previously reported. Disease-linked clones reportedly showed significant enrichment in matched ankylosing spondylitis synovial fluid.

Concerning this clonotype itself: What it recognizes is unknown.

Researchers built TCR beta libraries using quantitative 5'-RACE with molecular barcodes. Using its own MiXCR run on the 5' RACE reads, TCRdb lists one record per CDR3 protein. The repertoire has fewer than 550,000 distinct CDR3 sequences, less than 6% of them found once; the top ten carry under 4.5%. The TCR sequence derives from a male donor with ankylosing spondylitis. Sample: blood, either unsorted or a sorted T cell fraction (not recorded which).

This CDR3 reads CASSLGSSIYGYTF. DNA for the CDR3: TGTGCCAGCTCGCTCGGCTCCTCTATTTATGGCTACACCTTC. V gene TRBV18 combines with J gene TRBJ1-2, with no clear D. The V end was cut by 6 bases, the J end by 5 bases, with 16 bases between. This CDR3 spans 14 amino acids. The germline V gene has CDR1 KGHSH and CDR2 LQKENI.